A selection of T cell receptor beta chains follows, all from one sample in a study of T-cell reconstitution after alpha-beta-depleted transplantation in children. MiXCR, run by TCRdb on the PCR reads, gives a single entry per CDR3 protein. Of around 500,000 distinct CDR3 sequences detected, more than 20% appear once; the ten largest clones hold roughly an eighth. Sequencing used PBMCs, mostly from graft donor cells, obtained 360 days after TCRalphabeta/CD19-depleted stem cell transplant. These receptors were obtained from a boy under three years old who had a stem cell transplant for acute myeloid leukemia, so the T cells may come from the graft donor. Both conserved end residues are part of each CDR3. The D gene is left open where the match is weak. For some rows the clone size is stated as once, few or many, or as a class when expanded; others skip it.

j_gene	abundance	v_gene	d_gene	CDR3nt	CDR3aa
TRBJ2-3	few	TRBV30	TRBD2	TGTGCCTGGAAGAGGGAGGGCGTTCCAACAGATACGCAGTATTTT	CAWKREGVPTDTQYF
TRBJ2-3	NA	TRBV29-1	NA	TGCAGCGTTTTAAAGAGCACAGATACGCAGTATTTT	CSVLKSTDTQYF
TRBJ2-5	few	TRBV4-2	NA	TGTGCCAGCAGCCAAGAGCCGGGACTCCCTCCTAGGACCCAGTACTTC	CASSQEPGLPPRTQYF
TRBJ2-1	NA	TRBV4-1	TRBD2	TGCGCCAGCAGCCAAGATCCCGGACTAGCGGCCTACAATGAGCAGTTCTTC	CASSQDPGLAAYNEQFF
TRBJ1-1	once	TRBV4-1	NA	TGCGCCAGCAGCCAAGATACGGCCCGTCGAGCTTTCTTT	CASSQDTARRAFF
TRBJ2-1	many	TRBV4-3	NA	TGCGCCAGCAGCCAGGAGGAGTGGAGAACAGGGCTCTACAATGAGCAGTTCTTC	CASSQEEWRTGLYNEQFF
TRBJ1-1	NA	TRBV21-1	NA	TGTGCCCTGAGGGGTCTCGGGTCTGAAGCTTTCTTT	CALRGLGSEAFF
TRBJ2-7	few	TRBV3-1	NA	TGTGCCAGCAGCCGGGACACCTTTTTCGAGCAGTACTTC	CASSRDTFFEQYF
TRBJ2-1	NA	TRBV7-7	NA	TGTGCCAGCAGCCCTCTTGCTGCCGGGGATGAGCAGTTCTTC	CASSPLAAGDEQFF
TRBJ2-5	NA	TRBV7-2	NA	TGTGCCAGCAGCGACGGGCCTCTGAAGACCCAGTACTTC	CASSDGPLKTQYF
TRBJ1-6	many	TRBV5-1	NA	TGCGCCAGCAGCTTCGGGCAGGCAAATTCACCCCTCCACTTT	CASSFGQANSPLHF
TRBJ1-6	many	TRBV5-1	NA	TGCGCCAGCAGCTTTAACCCAGATAATTCACCCCTCCACTTT	CASSFNPDNSPLHF
TRBJ2-1	many	TRBV7-9	NA	TGTGCCAGCAGCTTAGCCGCAGGGCATGAGCAGTTCTTC	CASSLAAGHEQFF
TRBJ1-5	many	TRBV29-1	NA	TGCAGCGTTGGTGGGGAAGGTCAGCCCCAGCATTTT	CSVGGEGQPQHF
TRBJ1-3	NA	TRBV18	NA	TGTGCCAGCTCACCACAAGGAGGGGCCATCTCTGGAAACACCATATATTTT	CASSPQGGAISGNTIYF
TRBJ1-1	NA	TRBV24-1	TRBD1	TGTGCCACCAGGGGCCGGGACAGGGAACGAACTTTCTTT	CATRGRDRERTFF
TRBJ2-5	many	TRBV15	NA	TGTGCCACGACGCTAAGCGGCCAAGAGACCCAGTACTTC	CATTLSGQETQYF
TRBJ2-7	many	TRBV20-1	NA	TGCAGTGCTAGCCCTCTAGGTGCGAAATACGAGCAGTACTTC	CSASPLGAKYEQYF
TRBJ2-7	many	TRBV15	NA	TGTGCCACCAGCCGGGACAAGGGAAACTCCTACGAGCAGTACTTC	CATSRDKGNSYEQYF
TRBJ2-7	many	TRBV29-1	NA	TGCAGCGTCGGGACCTCCTACGAGCAGTACTTC	CSVGTSYEQYF
TRBJ2-3	few	TRBV6-5	TRBD2	TGTGCCAGCAGTTACCTCCCAGCGGGACTCACAGATACGCAGTATTTT	CASSYLPAGLTDTQYF
TRBJ2-3	many	TRBV29-1	NA	TGCAGCGTTCCGATAGGGGATACAGATACGCAGTATTTT	CSVPIGDTDTQYF
TRBJ2-6	many	TRBV27	NA	TGTGCCAGCAGTTCCTCCGGGACTCTATTAGGTCTACCTGGGGCCAACGTCCTGACTTTC	CASSSSGTLLGLPGANVLTF
TRBJ1-2	few	TRBV5-1	TRBD1	TGCGCCAGCAGCTTGGGAGTCAACAACAGGGGAACCAACTATGGCTACACCTTC	CASSLGVNNRGTNYGYTF
TRBJ1-2	many	TRBV6-5	NA	TGTGCCAGCAGCCCGCGGGACAATTGGCGGTATGGCTACACCTTC	CASSPRDNWRYGYTF
TRBJ2-3	few	TRBV19	NA	TGTGCCAGTAGTCCCAGGGCTCCTTCCCCCACAGATACGCAGTATTTT	CASSPRAPSPTDTQYF
TRBJ2-1	many	TRBV20-1	TRBD2	TGCAGTGCTCCGTCCAGCGGGGGGGCCTCCTACAATGAGCAGTTCTTC	CSAPSSGGASYNEQFF
TRBJ1-2	NA	TRBV15	NA	TGTGCCACCAGCAGAGATCTGGACACTCAGTGGCGGATCTATGGCTACACCTTC	CATSRDLDTQWRIYGYTF
TRBJ2-1	few	TRBV28	NA	TGTGCCAGCAGTCCAGGATCATGGCGCGTCGATGAGCAGTTCTTC	CASSPGSWRVDEQFF
TRBJ2-1	many	TRBV4-3	NA	TGCGCCAGCAGCCAAGCGGGCAGCTACAATGAGCAGTTCTTC	CASSQAGSYNEQFF
TRBJ1-4	NA	TRBV6-1	TRBD1	TGTGCCAGCAGTCCCCCCGGGACAGGGGCTGAAAAACTGTTTTTT	CASSPPGTGAEKLFF